What follows are 11 T cell receptor beta chains derived from one specimen sequenced in a study of technical replicates of blood from a few donors listed by TCRdb under 2017. The library was obtained by the immunoSEQ multiplex PCR assay. What TCRdb holds here is the immuneACCESS table cut down to in-frame rearrangements. Part of the clones is not present; checked against another copy, under half of the missing clones reflect an unresolved V gene, and the others are unexplained. In all, the sample holds roughly 68,000 clones, and 85% to 90% of those were seen once. Approximately 5% of the sample lies in the top ten. The sequencing input was PBMCs. The receptors stem from a human donor in good health. Some clones in this sample may be carry-over from other donors' samples.

The chain carries TRBV2 and TRBJ2-5; 13 bases align to TRBD2. CDR1 is SNHLY, CDR2 FYNNEI, per germline. The CDR3 runs to 14 residues. V lost 5 bases and J lost 4; bases outside the gene matches: 1. Here the CDR3 DNA reads TGTGCCAGCAGTTGGACTAGCGGGAGAGAGACCCAGTACTTC. It codes for CASSWTSGRETQYF.

A single count supports this clone. The chain is built from TRBV5-1 and TRBJ2-1, with 7 bases identical to TRBD1. With V trimmed by 4 bases and J by 2 bases, 9 bases remained unmatched. The CDR3 length is 16 residues. Germline V gene sequence: CDR1 SGHRS, CDR2 YFSETQ. The CDR3 reads CASSPAPGQPYNEQFF. The CDR3 region has the DNA TGCGCCAGCAGCCCCGCTCCGGGACAGCCCTACAATGAGCAGTTCTTC.

The chain has TRBV7-8 and TRBJ1-2; unclear D gene. The CDR3 spans 15 residues. V lost 5 bases, J lost 0 bases, and 13 bases lay in between. The germline V gene encodes CDR1 SGHVS and CDR2 FQNEAQ. The CDR3 DNA is TGTGCCAGCAGCCACCGGAGGGCGGCTAACTATGGCTACACCTTC. Residues: CASSHRRAANYGYTF.

V and J are TRBV4-2 and TRBJ2-1; D is ambiguous. This CDR3 comprises 15 residues. Germline V CDR1 and CDR2: LGHNA, YNFKEQ. The ends were cut back, 1 base at V and 12 bases at J, with 19 bases in the middle. The CDR3 protein is CASSQGVPASMRQFF. The DNA for the CDR3 is TGTGCCAGCAGCCAAGGCGTGCCTGCCTCAATGAGGCAGTTCTTC.

The rearrangement joins TRBV30 to TRBJ2-4; unclear D gene. This CDR3 has 16 residues. The germline V gene encodes CDR1 GTSNPN and CDR2 SVGIG (reference sequence). Trimming removed 0 bases at V and 0 bases at J, with 12 bases between. In DNA, the CDR3 is TGTGCCTGGAGTGTACGGTCGGCGGTAGCCAAAAACATTCAGTACTTC. Protein: CAWSVRSAVAKNIQYF.

The chain employs TRBV4-3 and TRBJ1-1; D might be TRBD1 (5 bases). Germline-derived CDR1 and CDR2 are LGHNA and YSLEER. The CDR3 runs to 15 residues. V was pared by 2 bases and J by 5 bases, with 15 bases between. Written as DNA, the CDR3 is TGCGCCAGCAGCCAACAGGGAAGGGGAGGAACTGAAGCTTTCTTT. The encoded protein is CASSQQGRGGTEAFF.

This clone was observed a single time. The chain joins TRBV2 to TRBJ2-1, with D perhaps TRBD2 (5 bases). The CDR3 is made up of 15 amino acids. The germline CDR1 and CDR2 sequences are SNHLY and FYNNEI. Trimming took 6 bases from V and 0 from J, leaving 12 bases between them. The CDR3 spells CASSEGMSSYNEQFF. CDR3 coding DNA: TGTGCCAGCAGCGAGGGTATGAGCTCCTACAATGAGCAGTTCTTC.

The chain uses TRBV5-1 and TRBJ2-3; 7 positions match TRBD1. Trimming at V came to 2 bases and at J to 4 bases, leaving 7 bases not matched to a gene. The CDR3 totals 15 residues. The germline CDR1 and CDR2 sequences are SGHRS and YFSETQ. Here the CDR3 reads CASSFGQGVADTQYF. The CDR3 bases are TGCGCCAGCAGCTTCGGGCAGGGGGTGGCAGATACGCAGTATTTT.

The V gene is TRBV19, the J gene TRBJ2-2, with 9 bases that match TRBD2. This CDR3 is 13 amino acids long. Germline V gene sequence: CDR1 LNHDA, CDR2 SQIVND (reference sequence). V was pared by 10 bases and J by 7 bases, with 7 bases of the junction left unmatched. In nucleotides, the CDR3 is TGTGCCATCGCGCGGGGGGGCGGCGGGGAGCTGTTTTTT. This gives the protein CAIARGGGGELFF.

The chain is built from TRBV7-3 and TRBJ1-4; 9 bases match TRBD1. Per the germline V gene, CDR1 is SGHTA and CDR2 is FQGTGA. Unmatched junction bases numbered 9, after V lost 1 base and J lost 0 bases. This CDR3 has 19 amino acids. The CDR3 DNA reads TGTGCCAGCAGCTTAAGGATGACAGGGGGGGACGCAACTAATGAAAAACTGTTTTTT. Its translation is CASSLRMTGGDATNEKLFF. The full variable domain, rest sourced from reference TRBV7-3 and TRBJ1-4, is GAGVSQTPSNKVTEKGKYVELRCDPISGHTALYWYRQSLGQGPEFLIYFQGTGAADDSGLPNDRFFAVRPEGSVSTLKIQRTERGDSAVYLCASSLRMTGGDATNEKLFFGSGTQLSVL.

V and J are TRBV4-1 and TRBJ1-6; 7 bases line up with TRBD1. Per germline, CDR1 MGHRA and CDR2 YSYEKL. The CDR3 has 14 amino acids. V gave up 4 bases and J gave up 7 bases; unmatched junction bases: 4. The DNA of the CDR3 is TGCGCCAGCAGCCCTATAGGGGGCAATTCACCCCTCCACTTT. It yields the protein CASSPIGGNSPLHF.